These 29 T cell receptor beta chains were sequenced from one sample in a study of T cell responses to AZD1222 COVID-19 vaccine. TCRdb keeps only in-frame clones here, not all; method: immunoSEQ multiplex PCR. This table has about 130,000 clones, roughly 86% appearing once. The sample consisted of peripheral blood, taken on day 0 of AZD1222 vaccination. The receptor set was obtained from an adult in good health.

Written as DNA, the CDR3 is TGTGCCAGCAGTTACCGCGGGGGTAGGGATGAGCAGTTCTTC. It translates to CASSYRGGRDEQFF. The V gene is TRBV6-5, the J gene TRBJ2-1, with TRBD2 identical over 7 bases. This CDR3 is 14 amino acids long. V trimming: 2 bases; J trimming: 8 bases; junction bases outside the gene matches: 6. CDR1 is MNHEY, CDR2 SVGAGI, per germline.

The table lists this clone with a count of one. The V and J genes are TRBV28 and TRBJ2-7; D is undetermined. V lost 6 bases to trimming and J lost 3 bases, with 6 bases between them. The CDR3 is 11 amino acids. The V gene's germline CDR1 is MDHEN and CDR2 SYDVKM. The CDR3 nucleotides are TGTGCCAGCAGAACACTCTACGAGCAGTACTTC. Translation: CASRTLYEQYF.

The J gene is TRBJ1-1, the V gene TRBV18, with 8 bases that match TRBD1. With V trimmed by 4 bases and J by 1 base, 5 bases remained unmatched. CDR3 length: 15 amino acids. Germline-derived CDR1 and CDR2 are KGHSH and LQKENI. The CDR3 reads CASSLAGQANTEAFF. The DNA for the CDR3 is TGTGCCAGCTCACTCGCGGGACAGGCGAACACTGAAGCTTTCTTT.

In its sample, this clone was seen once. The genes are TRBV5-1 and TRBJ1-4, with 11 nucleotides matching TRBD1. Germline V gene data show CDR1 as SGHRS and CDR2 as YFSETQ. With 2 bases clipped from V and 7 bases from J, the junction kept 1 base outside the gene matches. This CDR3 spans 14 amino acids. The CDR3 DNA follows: TGCGCCAGCAGCTTTGGGACAGGGGGTGAAAAACTGTTTTTT. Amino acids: CASSFGTGGEKLFF.

This CDR3 reads CASRSGFFYEQYF. The DNA for the CDR3 is TGTGCCAGCCGGTCTGGGTTCTTCTACGAGCAGTACTTC. J is TRBJ2-7 and V is TRBV6-5; D gene ambiguous. Looked up from germline, CDR1 is MNHEY and CDR2 is SVGAGI. The CDR3 extends over 13 amino acids. V was cut by 8 bases and J by 3 bases, with 14 bases left in between.

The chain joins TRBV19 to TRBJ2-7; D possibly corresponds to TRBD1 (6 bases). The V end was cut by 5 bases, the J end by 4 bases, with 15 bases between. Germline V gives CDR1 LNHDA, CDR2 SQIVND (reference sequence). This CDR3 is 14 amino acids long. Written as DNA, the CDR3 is TGTGCCAGTAGTCCCACAGGGATAGGTTACGAGCAGTACTTC. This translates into CASSPTGIGYEQYF. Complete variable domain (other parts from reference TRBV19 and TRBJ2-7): DGGITQSPKYLFRKEGQNVTLSCEQNLNHDAMYWYRQDPGQGLRLIYYSQIVNDFQKGDIAEGYSVSREKKESFPLTVTSAQKNPTAFYLCASSPTGIGYEQYFGPGTRLTVT.

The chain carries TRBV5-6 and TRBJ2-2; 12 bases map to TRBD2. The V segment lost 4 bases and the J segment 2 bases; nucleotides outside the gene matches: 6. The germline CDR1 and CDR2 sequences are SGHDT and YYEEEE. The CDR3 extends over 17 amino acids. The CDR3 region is CASSRTSGGLNTGELFF. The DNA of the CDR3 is TGTGCCAGCAGCCGTACTAGCGGGGGGCTAAACACCGGGGAGCTGTTTTTT.

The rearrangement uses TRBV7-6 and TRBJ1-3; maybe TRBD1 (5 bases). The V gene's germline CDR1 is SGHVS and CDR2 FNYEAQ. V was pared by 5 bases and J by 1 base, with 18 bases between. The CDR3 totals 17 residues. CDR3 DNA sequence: TGTGCCAGCAGCCTATGGGGGGAGAGTAGGTCTGGAAACACCATATATTTT. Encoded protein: CASSLWGESRSGNTIYF.

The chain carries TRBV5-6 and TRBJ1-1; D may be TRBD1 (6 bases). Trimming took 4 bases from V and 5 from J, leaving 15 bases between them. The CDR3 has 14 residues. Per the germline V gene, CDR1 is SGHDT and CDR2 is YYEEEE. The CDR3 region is CASSGGGRVTEAFF. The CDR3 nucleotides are TGTGCCAGCAGCGGCGGGGGGCGGGTAACTGAAGCTTTCTTT.

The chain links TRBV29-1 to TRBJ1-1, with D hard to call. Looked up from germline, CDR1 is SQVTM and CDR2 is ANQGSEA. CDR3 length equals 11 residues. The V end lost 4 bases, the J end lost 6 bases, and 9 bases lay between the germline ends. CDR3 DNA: TGCAGCGTTGCGGGAAAGTCTGAAGCTTTCTTT. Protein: CSVAGKSEAFF.

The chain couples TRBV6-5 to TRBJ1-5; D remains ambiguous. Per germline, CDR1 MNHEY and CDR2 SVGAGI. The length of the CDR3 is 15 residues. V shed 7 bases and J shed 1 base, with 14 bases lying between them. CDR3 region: CASTPTPSSNQPQHF. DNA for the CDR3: TGTGCCAGCACTCCAACACCCTCCAGCAATCAGCCCCAGCATTTT.

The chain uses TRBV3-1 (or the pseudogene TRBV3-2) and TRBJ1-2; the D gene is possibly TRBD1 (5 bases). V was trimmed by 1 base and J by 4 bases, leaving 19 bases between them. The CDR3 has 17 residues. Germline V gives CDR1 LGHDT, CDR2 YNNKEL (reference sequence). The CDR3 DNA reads TGTGCCAGCAGCCAAGCTAGTTTTGGGGGGGTGGGCTATGGCTACACCTTC. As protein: CASSQASFGGVGYGYTF.

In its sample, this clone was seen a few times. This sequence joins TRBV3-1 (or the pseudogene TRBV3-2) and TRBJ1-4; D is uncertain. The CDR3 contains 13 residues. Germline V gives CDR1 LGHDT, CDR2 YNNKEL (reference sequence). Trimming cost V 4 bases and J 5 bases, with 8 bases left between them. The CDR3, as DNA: TGTGCCAGCAGCCCTACCGGAAATGAAAAACTGTTTTTT. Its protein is CASSPTGNEKLFF.

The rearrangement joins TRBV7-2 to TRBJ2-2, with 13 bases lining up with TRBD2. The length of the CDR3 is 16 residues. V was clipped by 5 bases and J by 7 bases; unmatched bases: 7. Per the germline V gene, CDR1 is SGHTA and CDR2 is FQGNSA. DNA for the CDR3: TGTGCCAGCAGCCCCCGACTAGCGGGAGGTCACGGGGAGCTGTTTTTT. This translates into CASSPRLAGGHGELFF.

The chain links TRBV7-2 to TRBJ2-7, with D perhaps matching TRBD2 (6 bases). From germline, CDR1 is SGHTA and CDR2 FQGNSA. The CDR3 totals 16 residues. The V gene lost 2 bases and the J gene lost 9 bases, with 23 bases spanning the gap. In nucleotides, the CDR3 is TGTGCCAGCAGCTTACCCCAGGTATCACCGCTAGCGCTGCAGTACTTC. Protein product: CASSLPQVSPLALQYF.

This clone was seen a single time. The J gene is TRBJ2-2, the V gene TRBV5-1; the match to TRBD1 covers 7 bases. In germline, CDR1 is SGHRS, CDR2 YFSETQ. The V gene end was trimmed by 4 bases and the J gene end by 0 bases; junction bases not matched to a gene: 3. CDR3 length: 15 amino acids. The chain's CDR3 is CASSPGTANTGELFF. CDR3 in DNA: TGCGCCAGCAGCCCGGGGACAGCGAACACCGGGGAGCTGTTTTTT.

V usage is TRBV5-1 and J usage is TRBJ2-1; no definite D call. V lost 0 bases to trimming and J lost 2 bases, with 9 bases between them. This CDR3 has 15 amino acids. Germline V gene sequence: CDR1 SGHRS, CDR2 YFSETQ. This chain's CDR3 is CASSLDIGPYNEQFF. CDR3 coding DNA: TGCGCCAGCAGCTTGGATATAGGCCCCTACAATGAGCAGTTCTTC.

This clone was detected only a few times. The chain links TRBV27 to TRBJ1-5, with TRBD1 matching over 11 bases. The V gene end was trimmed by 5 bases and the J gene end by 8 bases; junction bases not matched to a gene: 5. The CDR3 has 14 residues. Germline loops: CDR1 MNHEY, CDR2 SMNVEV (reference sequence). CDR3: CASSTDRGREPQHF. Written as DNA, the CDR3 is TGTGCCAGCAGTACGGACAGGGGGCGTGAGCCCCAGCATTTT.

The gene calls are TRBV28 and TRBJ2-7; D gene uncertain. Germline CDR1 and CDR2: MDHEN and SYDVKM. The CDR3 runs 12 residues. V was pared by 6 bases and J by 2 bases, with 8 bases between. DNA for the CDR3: TGTGCCAGCAGGGCCGGACCCTACGAGCAGTACTTC. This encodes CASRAGPYEQYF.

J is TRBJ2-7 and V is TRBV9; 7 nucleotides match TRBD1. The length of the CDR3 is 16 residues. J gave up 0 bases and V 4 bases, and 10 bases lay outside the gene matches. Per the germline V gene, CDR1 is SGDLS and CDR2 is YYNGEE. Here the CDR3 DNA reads TGTGCCAGCAGCCCAATGGGACAGAAAGCCTCCTACGAGCAGTACTTC. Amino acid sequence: CASSPMGQKASYEQYF. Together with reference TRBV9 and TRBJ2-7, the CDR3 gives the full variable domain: DSGVTQTPKHLITATGQRVTLRCSPRSGDLSVYWYQQSLDQGLQFLIQYYNGEERAKGNILERFSAQQFPDLHSELNLSSLELGDSALYFCASSPMGQKASYEQYFGPGTRLTVT.

This CDR3 reads CSVASGGTNTEAFF. The CDR3 DNA reads as TGCAGCGTTGCATCAGGGGGCACGAACACTGAAGCTTTCTTT. The J gene is TRBJ1-1, the V gene TRBV29-1; 8 bases fit TRBD1. CDR1 SQVTM and CDR2 ANQGSEA come from the germline V gene. Trimming took 4 bases from V and 1 from J; bases not matched to a gene: 5. This CDR3 contains 14 residues.

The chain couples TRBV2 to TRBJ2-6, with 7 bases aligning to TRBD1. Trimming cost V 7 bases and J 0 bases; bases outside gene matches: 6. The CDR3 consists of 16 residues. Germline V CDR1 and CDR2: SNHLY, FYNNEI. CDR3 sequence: CASTGTASSGANVLTF. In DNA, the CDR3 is TGTGCCAGCACCGGGACAGCCTCCTCTGGGGCCAACGTCCTGACTTTC.

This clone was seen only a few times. Here the CDR3 DNA reads TGTGCCAGCAGTGAAGGGGGTGGGAACACTGAAGCTTTCTTT. It encodes CASSEGGGNTEAFF. The V call is TRBV2, the J call TRBJ1-1; D is uncertain. Trimming removed 1 base at V and 1 base at J, with 7 bases between. Germline assignment: CDR1 SNHLY and CDR2 FYNNEI. The CDR3 consists of 14 residues.

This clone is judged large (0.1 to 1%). CDR3 sequence: CASSIWWRDRLYEQYF. The CDR3 nucleotides read TGTGCCAGTAGTATATGGTGGCGAGACAGGCTCTACGAGCAGTACTTC. This chain uses TRBV19 with TRBJ2-7, with a possible D match to TRBD1 (6 bases). Germline CDR1 is LNHDA and CDR2 is SQIVND (reference sequence). The CDR3 is 16 residues long. Deletions cut 2 bases from V and 3 bases from J, with 17 bases between.

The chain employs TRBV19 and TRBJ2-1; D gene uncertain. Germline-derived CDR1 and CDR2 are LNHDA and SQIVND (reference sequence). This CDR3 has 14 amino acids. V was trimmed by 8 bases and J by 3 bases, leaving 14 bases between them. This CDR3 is CASAAQLDYNEQFF. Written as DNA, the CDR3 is TGTGCCAGTGCGGCACAACTGGACTACAATGAGCAGTTCTTC.

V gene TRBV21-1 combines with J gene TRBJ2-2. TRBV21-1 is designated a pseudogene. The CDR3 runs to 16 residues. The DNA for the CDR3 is TGTGCCAGCAGCAAAGACCGGGCAGCTTCTGCCGGGGAGCTGTTTTTT. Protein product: CASSKDRAASAGELFF.

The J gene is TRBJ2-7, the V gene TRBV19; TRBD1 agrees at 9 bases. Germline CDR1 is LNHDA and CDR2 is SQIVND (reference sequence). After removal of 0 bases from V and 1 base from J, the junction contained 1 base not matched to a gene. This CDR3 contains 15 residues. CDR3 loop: CASSIETGGSYEQYF. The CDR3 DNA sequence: TGTGCCAGTAGTATAGAGACAGGGGGTTCCTACGAGCAGTACTTC.

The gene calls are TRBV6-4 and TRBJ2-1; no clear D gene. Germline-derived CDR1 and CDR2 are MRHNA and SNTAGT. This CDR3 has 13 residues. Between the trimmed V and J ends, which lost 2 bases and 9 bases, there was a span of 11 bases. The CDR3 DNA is TGTGCCAGCAGTGACCAACTTGTCGGTGAGCAGTTCTTC. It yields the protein CASSDQLVGEQFF.

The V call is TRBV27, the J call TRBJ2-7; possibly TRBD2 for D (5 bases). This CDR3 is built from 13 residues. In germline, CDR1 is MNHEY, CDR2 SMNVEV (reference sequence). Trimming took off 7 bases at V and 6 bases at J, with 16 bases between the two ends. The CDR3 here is CASNSLVMGEQYF. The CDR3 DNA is TGTGCCAGCAACTCACTAGTTATGGGCGAGCAGTACTTC.